The 23 T cell receptor beta chains listed next were all sequenced from one sample in a study of blood T cell repertoires in COVID-19. Using immunoSEQ multiplex PCR, the repertoire was profiled, and TCRdb retains in-frame clones only, with some absent. The sample holds 200,000 to 250,000 clones, roughly 80% seen once. Sample: peripheral blood. The receptors here all came from a woman older than 75 with active or convalescent COVID-19.

This clone turned up a few times. The chain employs TRBV4-2 and TRBJ1-5; D is possibly TRBD1 (6 bases). V was cut by 0 bases and J by 3 bases, with 15 bases left in between. In germline, CDR1 is LGHNA, CDR2 YNFKEQ. This CDR3 contains 17 residues. The CDR3: CASSQDHRQAINQPQHF. The CDR3 nucleotides are TGTGCCAGCAGCCAAGATCACCGACAGGCAATCAATCAGCCCCAGCATTTT.

The chain links TRBV19 to TRBJ2-1, with 12 bases matching TRBD2. V dropped 6 bases and J dropped 0; count of bases not matched to a gene: 9. The CDR3 has 18 residues. Germline CDR1 reads LNHDA; CDR2 reads SQIVND (reference sequence). In nucleotides, the CDR3 is TGTGCCAGTAGCCCACTAGCGGGGGGTCTTAGCTCCTACAATGAGCAGTTCTTC. Its translation: CASSPLAGGLSSYNEQFF.

V is TRBV24-1 and J is TRBJ2-1; a possible D gene is TRBD1 (7 bases). CDR1 is KGHDR and CDR2 is SFDVKD in the germline V gene. Trimming left V 9 bases short and J 8 bases short, with 40 bases between. The CDR3 loop spans 21 amino acids. This CDR3 reads CATHADKDRRSFRDSRYEQFF. CDR3 sequence (DNA): TGTGCCACCCACGCAGATAAGGACAGGCGATCTTTCCGGGACTCACGCTATGAGCAGTTCTTC.

This CDR3 is CASSILGQGVALYGYTF. DNA of the CDR3: TGTGCCAGTAGTATTTTGGGACAGGGGGTCGCCCTTTATGGCTACACCTTC. The chain joins TRBV19 to TRBJ1-2; 11 bases are shared with TRBD1. Germline V CDR1 and CDR2: LNHDA, SQIVND (reference sequence). V lost 3 bases and J lost 5; bases outside the gene matches: 11. The CDR3 totals 17 residues.

The chain is built from TRBV3-1 (or the pseudogene TRBV3-2) and TRBJ2-5; D ambiguous. This CDR3 region has 14 residues. Germline V gene lookup returns CDR1 LGHDT and CDR2 YNNKEL (reference sequence). Between the trimmed V and J ends, which lost 1 base and 6 bases, there was a span of 12 bases. CDR3 in amino acids: CASSQARQVQTQYF. As DNA, the CDR3 is TGTGCCAGCAGCCAAGCCAGGCAGGTCCAGACCCAGTACTTC.

The chain recombines TRBV5-1 with TRBJ1-2; 8 positions match TRBD1. This CDR3 has 14 residues. Trimming cost V 4 bases and J 6 bases; bases outside gene matches: 8. Per the germline V gene, CDR1 is SGHRS and CDR2 is YFSETQ. CDR3 coding DNA: TGCGCCAGCAGCCGTCCAGGGGGCGTGGATGGCTACACCTTC. Amino acids: CASSRPGGVDGYTF.

The rearrangement links TRBV27 to TRBJ2-7; 10 bases line up with TRBD1. The CDR3 spans 16 residues. Germline CDR1 and CDR2: MNHEY and SMNVEV (reference sequence). The V and J ends lost 4 bases and 3 bases, in that order; junction bases with no gene match: 9. In DNA form, the CDR3 reads TGTGCCAGCAGTTCGAAAGGGACAGGGGCCGTCTACGAGCAGTACTTC. Its protein product is CASSSKGTGAVYEQYF.

V gene TRBV18 combines with J gene TRBJ1-1, with 10 bases that match TRBD1. Germline-derived CDR1 and CDR2 are KGHSH and LQKENI. With 1 base clipped from V and 4 bases from J, the junction kept 9 bases outside the gene matches. CDR3 length: 17 residues. In DNA, the CDR3 is TGTGCCAGCTCACCACTTCCGGACAGGGGGTCGAGCACTGAAGCTTTCTTT. Protein sequence: CASSPLPDRGSSTEAFF.

This rearrangement joins TRBV27 to TRBJ2-3, with TRBD2 as a possible D gene (6 bases). The germline V and J ends were trimmed by 4 bases and 2 bases, with 19 bases remaining between them. Germline V CDR1 and CDR2: MNHEY, SMNVEV (reference sequence). This CDR3 contains 17 residues. The CDR3 sequence is CASSSPGVLRTTDTQYF. CDR3 DNA sequence: TGTGCCAGCAGTTCCCCGGGGGTTTTGAGGACCACAGATACGCAGTATTTT.

The chain carries TRBV20-1 and TRBJ1-2, with D uncertain. CDR1 DFQATT and CDR2 SNEGSKA come from the germline V gene (reference sequence). This CDR3 contains 10 residues. Trimming took 4 bases from V and 6 from J, leaving 6 bases between them. CDR3 protein: CSATKNGYTF. The CDR3 bases are TGCAGTGCTACTAAAAATGGCTACACCTTC.

This clone has more than one count but fewer than ten. The chain carries TRBV5-1 and TRBJ2-7; 8 bases agree with TRBD2. CDR3 size: 16 residues. V lost 1 base, J lost 7 bases, and 13 bases stayed unmatched. Germline lookup yields CDR1 SGHRS and CDR2 YFSETQ. CDR3 DNA sequence: TGCGCCAGCAGCTTGTACGGGACTAGGTCTTCGGGAGAGCAGTACTTC. Its protein is CASSLYGTRSSGEQYF. The full variable domain, with the rest looked up from reference TRBV5-1 and TRBJ2-7, is KAGVTQTPRYLIKTRGQQVTLSCSPISGHRSVSWYQQTPGQGLQFLFEYFSETQRNKGNFPGRFSGRQFSNSRSEMNVSTLELGDSALYLCASSLYGTRSSGEQYFGPGTRLTVT.

This clone was seen a few times. This rearrangement joins TRBV2 to TRBJ1-1; D may be TRBD1 (6 bases). The V end was cut by 7 bases, the J end by 5 bases, with 14 bases between. This CDR3 has 13 amino acids. The germline V gene has CDR1 SNHLY and CDR2 FYNNEI. In DNA, the CDR3 is TGTGCCAGCATGGGGGGGCCAGGGACTGAAGCTTTCTTT. It translates to CASMGGPGTEAFF.

Here the CDR3 DNA reads TGTGCCAGCAGTACCGAGGGTCGCGAGCAGTACTTC. This codes for CASSTEGREQYF. The V and J genes are TRBV6-5 and TRBJ2-7, with TRBD2 as a possible D gene (5 bases). The CDR3 runs to 12 residues. The germline V gene has CDR1 MNHEY and CDR2 SVGAGI. Trimming shortened V by 5 bases and J by 6 bases, and 11 bases separated the two germline ends.

The chain carries TRBV19 and TRBJ2-2; 7 bases match TRBD2. After removal of 5 bases from V and 4 bases from J, the junction contained 4 bases not matched to a gene. The length of the CDR3 is 14 residues. Germline V gene data show CDR1 as LNHDA and CDR2 as SQIVND (reference sequence). DNA for the CDR3: TGTGCCAGTAGTGGGGGGGACGGCACCGGGGAGCTGTTTTTT. Its protein product is CASSGGDGTGELFF.

This clone was found once. The rearrangement joins TRBV6-5 to TRBJ1-1, with 8 bases matching TRBD1. Germline CDR1 and CDR2: MNHEY and SVGAGI. This CDR3 is built from 15 residues. The ends lost 5 bases at V and 5 bases at J; junction bases unmatched: 10. The chain's CDR3 is CASSNPTGVRTEAFF. The CDR3 DNA reads as TGTGCCAGCAGTAACCCGACAGGGGTGCGGACTGAAGCTTTCTTT.

This clone was counted between two and nine times. The V gene is TRBV29-1, the J gene TRBJ2-7; 10 bases fit TRBD2. With 4 bases clipped from V and 0 bases from J, the junction kept 3 bases outside the gene matches. The germline gives CDR1 SQVTM, CDR2 ANQGSEA. The length of the CDR3 is 14 residues. This CDR3 reads CSVAASGGSYEQYF. The CDR3 DNA follows: TGCAGCGTTGCGGCTAGCGGGGGCTCCTACGAGCAGTACTTC.

This chain connects TRBV11-2 to TRBJ2-5; the D gene is possibly TRBD2 (6 bases). The V end lost 4 bases, the J end lost 4 bases, and 16 bases lay between the germline ends. This CDR3 spans 15 amino acids. CDR1 is SGHAT and CDR2 is FQNNGV in the germline V gene. In nucleotides, the CDR3 is TGTGCCAGCAGCTCGGGAGACCTGGGGGGAGAGACCCAGTACTTC. Protein sequence: CASSSGDLGGETQYF.

This clone was recorded a few times. The rearrangement links TRBV10-3 to TRBJ1-5, with D possibly being TRBD1 (5 bases). V lost 0 bases to trimming and J lost 3 bases, with 12 bases between them. Looked up from germline, CDR1 is ENHRY and CDR2 is SYGVKD. The CDR3 totals 16 residues. The CDR3 coding sequence is TGTGCCATCAGTGAGTCGCGCGGGGGGATCAATCAGCCCCAGCATTTT. This translates into CAISESRGGINQPQHF.

The rearrangement links TRBV28 to TRBJ1-6; 10 bases align to TRBD1. The CDR3 loop spans 16 amino acids. CDR1 MDHEN and CDR2 SYDVKM come from the germline V gene. Trimming removed 4 bases from V and 10 bases from J; junction bases left unmatched: 10. The CDR3: CASSSVGQGNSSPLHF. For the CDR3, the DNA is TGTGCCAGCAGTTCCGTGGGACAGGGGAACTCATCACCCCTCCACTTT.

The chain links TRBV2 to TRBJ1-5; perhaps TRBD1 as D (5 bases). The CDR3 has 15 residues. V gave up 3 bases and J gave up 1 base, with 10 bases separating them. The germline gives CDR1 SNHLY, CDR2 FYNNEI. CDR3 protein: CASSDQGLSNQPQHF. For the CDR3, the DNA is TGTGCCAGCAGTGATCAGGGTTTAAGCAATCAGCCCCAGCATTTT.

The chain links TRBV3-1 (or the pseudogene TRBV3-2) to TRBJ1-5; 7 bases map to TRBD1. Per the germline V gene, CDR1 is LGHDT and CDR2 is YNNKEL (reference sequence). The CDR3 is made up of 14 amino acids. Losses at the gene ends were 4 bases for V and 5 bases for J; bases not matched to a gene: 5. The CDR3 reads CASSLSRGDQPQHF. The CDR3 nucleotides are TGTGCCAGCAGCCTTTCCAGGGGGGATCAGCCCCAGCATTTT.

This clone has a handful of counts. The chain recombines TRBV6-5 with TRBJ1-1, with a possible D match to TRBD1 (5 bases). Germline V gene lookup returns CDR1 MNHEY and CDR2 SVGAGI. The CDR3 runs to 14 residues. The V and J ends lost 1 base and 5 bases respectively, with 11 bases between them. The CDR3 DNA sequence: TGTGCCAGCAGTTACTTGGGACTGCTTACTGAAGCTTTCTTT. This translates into CASSYLGLLTEAFF.

The V gene is TRBV11-2, the J gene TRBJ2-3, with 9 nucleotides matching TRBD2. Germline CDR1 SGHAT, CDR2 FQNNGV. CDR3 length: 19 amino acids. V dropped 5 bases and J dropped 4; count of bases not matched to a gene: 19. This CDR3 is CASSPALREGLGPADTQYF. The CDR3 bases are TGTGCCAGCAGCCCCGCCCTGCGGGAGGGCCTCGGCCCCGCAGATACGCAGTATTTT. The whole variable domain, filled in from reference TRBV11-2 and TRBJ2-3, reads EAGVAQSPRYKIIEKRQSVAFWCNPISGHATLYWYQQILGQGPKLLIQFQNNGVVDDSQLPKDRFSAERLKGVDSTLKIQPAKLEDSAVYLCASSPALREGLGPADTQYFGPGTRLTVL.